A selection of T cell receptor beta chains follows, all from one sample in a study of T cell repertoires in cytomegalovirus infection. TCRdb ran MiXCR on the reads and lists one entry per CDR3 protein. The data hold hundreds of thousands of distinct CDR3 sequences, with around 29% observed a single time. No antigen has been assigned to these receptors. Sequencing was performed on cultured PBMCs, taken from culture after CMV antigen stimulation. Receptor source: a human donor in good health (CMV status not recorded). Some clones in this sample may be carry-over from other donors' samples. The CDR3 runs from the conserved cysteine through the conserved F or W. The D gene is left open where the match is weak.

v_gene	d_gene	j_gene	len	CDR3aa
TRBV7-3	.	TRBJ1-1	13	CASRLDLTTEAFF
TRBV25-1	.	TRBJ2-7	13	CASSESGEYEQYF
TRBV7-2	TRBD1	TRBJ1-5	15	CASSLGTGGVQPQHF
TRBV10-3	.	TRBJ1-1	14	CAISGGAHRVEAFF
TRBV7-9	.	TRBJ1-4	15	CASSSEGATNEKLFF
TRBV7-2	TRBD2	TRBJ2-3	18	CASSLGSLAASYVFTQYF
TRBV11-2	.	TRBJ2-1	14	CASSLVKGAREQFF
TRBV7-9	TRBD1	TRBJ2-4	17	CASSLAAKGQAKNIQYF
TRBV7-6	.	TRBJ1-1	17	CASSPPTTTAGDTEAFF
TRBV4-1	TRBD1	TRBJ1-3	15	CASSSTQGSGNTIYF
TRBV25-1	.	TRBJ2-5	15	CASTHTGQHRETQYF
TRBV27	TRBD2	TRBJ2-1	20	CASSTLAGGFREGPYNEQFF
TRBV7-2	.	TRBJ2-3	16	CASSLGGRTSTDTQYF
TRBV7-4	.	TRBJ2-6	17	CASSLLGHVRVDNVLTF
TRBV29-1	TRBD2	TRBJ2-7	17	CSVRKVTSGRSTYEQYF
TRBV27	.	TRBJ2-5	16	CASAAAPGTIQETQYF
TRBV7-8	TRBD2	TRBJ2-3	16	CASSLDLAGGAGSQYF
TRBV12-3/TRBV12-4	TRBD1	TRBJ1-4	16	CASSHAPGQGLEKLFF
TRBV28	TRBD2	TRBJ2-7	18	CASSRLSLAGPDSYEQYF
TRBV7-9	.	TRBJ2-5	17	CASSLGGSGFGGETQYF
TRBV7-6	TRBD2	TRBJ2-5	18	CASSLGAVAGSLGETQYF
TRBV7-3	TRBD2	TRBJ2-1	15	CASSLNREDYNEQFF
TRBV7-2	TRBD2	TRBJ2-1	16	CASSRNGREMGNEQFF
TRBV7-7	TRBD2	TRBJ2-5	16	CASSLGLAGGGETQYF
TRBV7-8	.	TRBJ2-1	15	CASSWRPKPGAEQFF
TRBV6-1	.	TRBJ1-5	15	CASSEGPTSNQPQHF
TRBV7-9	TRBD1	TRBJ1-1	16	CASTAPGTGLYTEAFF
TRBV18	.	TRBJ2-1	12	CASSPVGYEQFF
TRBV5-5	TRBD1	TRBJ2-7	12	CASSGTDYEQYF
TRBV28	.	TRBJ1-1	15	CASSSVREENTEAFF
TRBV27	.	TRBJ2-7	12	CASSTRSYEQYF
TRBV7-8	.	TRBJ1-1	15	CASSLGANVNTEAFF
TRBV7-2	.	TRBJ2-7	14	CASSSPLSSYEQYF
TRBV27	.	TRBJ1-6	15	CASSKESSYNSPLHF
TRBV28	.	TRBJ1-2	15	CASSFSVGSLGGYTF
TRBV20-1	.	TRBJ2-3	13	CSAREGVTDTQYF
TRBV11-2	.	TRBJ2-5	11	CASSITETQYF
TRBV27	.	TRBJ2-3	15	CASSPKGLGTDTQYF
TRBV18	TRBD1	TRBJ2-5	13	CASSDRGPETQYF
TRBV12-3/TRBV12-4	.	TRBJ2-5	13	CASSPTGFRTQYF
TRBV6-1	TRBD2	TRBJ2-1	17	CASSEVGLAGVNNEQFF
TRBV20-1	.	TRBJ1-1	14	CSAREPGARTEAFF
TRBV20-1	TRBD2	TRBJ2-2	15	CSARVGRGGTGELFF